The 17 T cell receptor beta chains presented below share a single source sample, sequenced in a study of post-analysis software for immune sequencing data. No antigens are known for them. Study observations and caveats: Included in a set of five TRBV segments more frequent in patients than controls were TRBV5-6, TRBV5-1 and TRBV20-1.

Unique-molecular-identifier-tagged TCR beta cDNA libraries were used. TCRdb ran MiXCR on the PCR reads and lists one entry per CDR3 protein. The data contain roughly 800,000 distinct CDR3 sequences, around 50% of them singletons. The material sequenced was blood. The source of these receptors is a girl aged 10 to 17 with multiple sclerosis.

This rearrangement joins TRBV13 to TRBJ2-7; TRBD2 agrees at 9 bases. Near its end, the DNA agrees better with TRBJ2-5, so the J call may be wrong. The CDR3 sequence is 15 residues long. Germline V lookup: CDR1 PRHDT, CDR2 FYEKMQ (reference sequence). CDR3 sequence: CASSLWRGGRETQYF. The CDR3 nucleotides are TGTGCCAGCAGCTTATGGCGGGGGGGCAGAGAGACCCAGTACTTC.

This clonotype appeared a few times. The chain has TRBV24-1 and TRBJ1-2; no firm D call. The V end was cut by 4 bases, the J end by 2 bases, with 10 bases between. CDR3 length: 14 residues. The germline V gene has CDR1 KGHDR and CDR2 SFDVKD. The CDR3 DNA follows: TGTGCCACCAGTGAATCGGGCCGGAACTATGGCTACACCTTC. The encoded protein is CATSESGRNYGYTF.

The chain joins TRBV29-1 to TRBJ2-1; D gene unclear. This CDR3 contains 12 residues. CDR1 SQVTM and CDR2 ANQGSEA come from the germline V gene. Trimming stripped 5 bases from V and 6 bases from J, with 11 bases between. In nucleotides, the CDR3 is TGCAGCGTTCTCCCGGGTTCCAATGAGCAGTTCTTC. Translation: CSVLPGSNEQFF.

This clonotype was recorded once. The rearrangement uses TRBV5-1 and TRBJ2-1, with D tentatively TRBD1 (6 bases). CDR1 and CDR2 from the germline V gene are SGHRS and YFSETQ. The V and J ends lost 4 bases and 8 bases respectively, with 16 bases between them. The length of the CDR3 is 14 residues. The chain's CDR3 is CASSGQRPGDEQFF. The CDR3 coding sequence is TGCGCCAGCAGCGGTCAGCGCCCAGGGGATGAGCAGTTCTTC.

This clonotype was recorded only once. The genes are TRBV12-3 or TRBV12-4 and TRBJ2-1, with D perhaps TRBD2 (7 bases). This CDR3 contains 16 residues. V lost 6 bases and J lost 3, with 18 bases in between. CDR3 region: CASRGITGRDYNEQFF. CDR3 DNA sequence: TGTGCCAGCAGGGGGATAACAGGGAGGGACTACAATGAGCAGTTCTTC.

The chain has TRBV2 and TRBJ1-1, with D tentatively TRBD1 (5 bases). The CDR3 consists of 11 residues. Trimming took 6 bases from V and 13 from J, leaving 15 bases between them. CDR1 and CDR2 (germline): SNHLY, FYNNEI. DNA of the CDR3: TGTGCCAGCAGGGTTGGGGCTCTGGGTTTCTTT. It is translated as CASRVGALGFF.

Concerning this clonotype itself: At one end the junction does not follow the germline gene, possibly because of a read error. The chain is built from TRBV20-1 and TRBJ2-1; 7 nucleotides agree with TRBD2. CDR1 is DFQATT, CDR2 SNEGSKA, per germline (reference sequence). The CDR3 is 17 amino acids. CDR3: CSAVGRRGISSYNEQFF. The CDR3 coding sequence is TGCAGTGCAGTCGGGAGGCGGGGGATCAGCTCCTACAACGAGCAGTTCTTC.

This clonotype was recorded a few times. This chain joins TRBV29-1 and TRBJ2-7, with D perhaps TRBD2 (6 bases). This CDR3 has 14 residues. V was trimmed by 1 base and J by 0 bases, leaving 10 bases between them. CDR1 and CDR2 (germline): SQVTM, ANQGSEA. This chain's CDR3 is CSVEGRGASYEQYF. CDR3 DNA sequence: TGCAGCGTTGAAGGACGCGGGGCCTCCTACGAGCAGTACTTC.

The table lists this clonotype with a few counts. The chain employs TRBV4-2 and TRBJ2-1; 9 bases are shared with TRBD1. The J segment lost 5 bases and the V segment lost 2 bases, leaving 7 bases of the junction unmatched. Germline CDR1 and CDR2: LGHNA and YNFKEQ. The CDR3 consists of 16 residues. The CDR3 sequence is CASSQWDRDRDNEQFF. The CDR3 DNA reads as TGTGCCAGCAGCCAATGGGACAGGGACAGGGACAATGAGCAGTTCTTC.

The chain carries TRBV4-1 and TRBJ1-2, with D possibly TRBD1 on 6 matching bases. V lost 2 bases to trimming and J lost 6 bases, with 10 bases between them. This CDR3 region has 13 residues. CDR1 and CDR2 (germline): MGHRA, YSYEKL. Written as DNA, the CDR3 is TGCGCCAGCAGCCAAAGGGGGGCAGATGGCTACACCTTC. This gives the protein CASSQRGADGYTF.

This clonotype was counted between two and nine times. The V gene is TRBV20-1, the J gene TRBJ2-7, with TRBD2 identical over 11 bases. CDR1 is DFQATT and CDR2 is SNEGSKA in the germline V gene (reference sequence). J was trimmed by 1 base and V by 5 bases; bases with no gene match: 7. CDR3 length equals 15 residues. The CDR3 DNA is TGCAGTGCTGCTATAGCGGGAGGGGGTTCCTACGAGCAGTACTTC. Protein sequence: CSAAIAGGGSYEQYF.

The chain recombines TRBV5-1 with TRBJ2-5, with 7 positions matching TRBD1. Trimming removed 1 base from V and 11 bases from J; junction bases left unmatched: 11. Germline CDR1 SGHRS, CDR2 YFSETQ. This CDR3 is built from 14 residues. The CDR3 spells CASSLSTGPIEQYF. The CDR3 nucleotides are TGCGCCAGCAGCTTGTCGACAGGGCCTATTGAGCAGTACTTC. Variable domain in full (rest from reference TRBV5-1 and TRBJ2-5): KAGVTQTPRYLIKTRGQQVTLSCSPISGHRSVSWYQQTPGQGLQFLFEYFSETQRNKGNFPGRFSGRQFSNSRSEMNVSTLELGDSALYLCASSLSTGPIEQYFGPGTRLLVL.

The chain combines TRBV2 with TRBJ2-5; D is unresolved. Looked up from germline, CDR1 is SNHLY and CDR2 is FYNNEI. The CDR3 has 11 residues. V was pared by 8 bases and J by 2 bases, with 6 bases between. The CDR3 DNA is TGTGCCAGCCTCGCTCAAGAGACCCAGTACTTC. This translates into CASLAQETQYF.

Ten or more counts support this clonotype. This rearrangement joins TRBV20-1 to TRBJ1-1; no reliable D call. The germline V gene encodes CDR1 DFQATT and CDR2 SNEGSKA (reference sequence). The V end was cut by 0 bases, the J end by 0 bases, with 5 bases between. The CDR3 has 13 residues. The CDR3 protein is CSARDLVNTEAFF. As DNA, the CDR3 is TGCAGTGCTAGAGATTTGGTGAACACTGAAGCTTTCTTT.

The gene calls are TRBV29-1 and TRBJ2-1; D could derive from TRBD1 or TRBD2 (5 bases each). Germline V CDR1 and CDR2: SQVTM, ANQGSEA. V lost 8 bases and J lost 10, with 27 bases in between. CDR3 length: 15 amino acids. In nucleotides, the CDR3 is TGCAGCACGGCCCCCGGGACCCACACCGGAGCCGAGCAGTTCTTC. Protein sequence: CSTAPGTHTGAEQFF.

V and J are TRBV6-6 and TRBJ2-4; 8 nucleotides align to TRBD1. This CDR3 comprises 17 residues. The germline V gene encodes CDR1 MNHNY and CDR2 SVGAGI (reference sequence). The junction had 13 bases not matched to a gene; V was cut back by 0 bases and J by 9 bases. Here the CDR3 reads CASSYSGTGSFGSIQYF. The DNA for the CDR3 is TGTGCCAGCAGTTACTCGGGGACAGGTAGCTTTGGTAGCATTCAGTACTTC.

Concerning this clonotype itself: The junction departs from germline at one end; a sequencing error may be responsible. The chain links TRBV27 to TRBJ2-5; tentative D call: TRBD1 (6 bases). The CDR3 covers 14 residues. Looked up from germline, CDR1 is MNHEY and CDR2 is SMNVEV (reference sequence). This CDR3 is CASRRRRDIPVPHF. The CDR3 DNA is TGTGCCAGCAGAAGACGCCGGGACATCCCAGTGCCCCACTTC.